Each of the 22 T cell receptor beta chains below was sequenced from the same sample in a study of spatial heterogeneity in lung cancer. Findings and caveats of the study: Expanded intratumoral alpha and beta TCR counts tracked tumor mutation counts.

MiXCR was run by TCRdb on the 5' RACE reads, yielding one entry per CDR3 protein. The sample holds some 2,600 distinct CDR3 sequences, roughly 15% seen once. For these receptors, no antigen is known. Described time point: sample taken at primary tumor resection. The sequences come from lung tumor tissue, collected at surgery. The receptors were gathered from a female donor with early-stage non-small cell lung cancer.

This clonotype is deemed medium-sized. One end of the junction is discordant with germline, which a read error may explain. The chain couples TRBV14 to TRBJ1-5, with a weak D call TRBD1 (5 bases). Germline values: CDR1 SGHDN, CDR2 FVKESK. CDR3 length: 15 amino acids. The CDR3 DNA sequence: TGTGCCAGCAGCCAAGATAGGGGCCGCAACCAGCCCCAGCATTTT. Its protein product is CASSQDRGRNQPQHF.

This clonotype was observed at least ten times. CDR3 coding DNA: TGCAGCGTTGAGTTGGTCGAAGCCACTTCCTATGGCTACACCTTC. It codes for CSVELVEATSYGYTF. The genes are TRBV29-1 and TRBJ1-2; D remains ambiguous. Germline CDR1 reads SQVTM; CDR2 reads ANQGSEA. This CDR3 region has 15 residues. V was cut by 3 bases and J by 4 bases, with 18 bases left in between.

This clonotype appeared many times. The chain is built from TRBV29-1 and TRBJ2-2, with D possibly called TRBD1 or TRBD2 (6 bases each). Trimming cost V 0 bases and J 6 bases, with 11 bases left between them. CDR3 size: 14 residues. Germline values: CDR1 SQVTM, CDR2 ANQGSEA. This CDR3 is CSVEDSRGAGELFF. CDR3 DNA: TGCAGCGTTGAAGATTCTAGGGGGGCCGGGGAGCTGTTTTTT.

This clonotype is labeled medium-sized. This chain connects TRBV18 to TRBJ2-2; D is perhaps TRBD1 (5 bases). Trimming cost V 2 bases and J 6 bases, with 10 bases left between them. CDR1 and CDR2 (germline): KGHSH, LQKENI. The CDR3 contains 14 residues. The CDR3 bases are TGTGCCAGCTCACCAGGATCAGGGTCCGGGGAGCTGTTTTTT. Translation: CASSPGSGSGELFF.

This clonotype appeared many times. CDR3 DNA sequence: TGTGCCAGCAGCTTATCTTCGGCCCGGAGCACAGATACGCAGTATTTT. Encoded protein: CASSLSSARSTDTQYF. This chain uses TRBV7-2 with TRBJ2-3; D is ambiguous. The CDR3 contains 16 residues. The germline V and J ends were trimmed by 2 bases and 0 bases, with 12 bases remaining between them. Looked up from germline, CDR1 is SGHTA and CDR2 is FQGNSA.

This clonotype is judged large. CDR3 nucleotide sequence: TGTGCCAGCAGCTGGGATTTCTACAATGAGCAGTTCTTC. It is translated as CASSWDFYNEQFF. The chain carries TRBV11-3 and TRBJ2-1; D not resolved. Germline CDR1 reads SGHNT; CDR2 reads YENEEA. V was cut by 4 bases and J by 3 bases, with 7 bases left in between. The CDR3 consists of 13 residues.

This clonotype was picked up one time. V gene TRBV30 combines with J gene TRBJ1-6; D is unresolved. CDR3 length: 15 residues. The V gene lost 5 bases and the J gene lost 8 bases, with 19 bases spanning the gap. Germline assignment: CDR1 GTSNPN and CDR2 SVGIG (reference sequence). This CDR3 reads CAWVLGSGLDSPLHF. As DNA, the CDR3 is TGTGCCTGGGTACTAGGGTCCGGGCTTGATTCACCCCTCCACTTT. The entire variable domain, with the rest obtained from reference TRBV30 and TRBJ1-6, is as follows: SQTIHQWPATLVQPVGSPLSLECTVEGTSNPNLYWYRQAAGRGLQLLFYSVGIGQISSEVPQNLSASRPQDRQFILSSKKLLLSDSGFYLCAWVLGSGLDSPLHFGNGTRLTVT.

In its sample, this clonotype was seen many times. The rearrangement joins TRBV29-1 to TRBJ2-7; weak D call: TRBD2 (7 bases). Germline V CDR1 and CDR2: SQVTM, ANQGSEA. Trimming left V 2 bases short and J 5 bases short, with 19 bases between. The CDR3 runs 15 residues. The CDR3 reads CSVEPSIGGANEQYF. CDR3 DNA: TGCAGCGTTGAACCCAGTATAGGGGGGGCGAACGAGCAGTACTTC.

In this sample, this clonotype is medium-sized. The rearrangement links TRBV6-2 or TRBV6-3 to TRBJ2-3, with D possibly being TRBD2 (6 bases). From germline, CDR1 is MNHEY and CDR2 SVGEGT. The V end lost 6 bases, the J end lost 1 base, and 17 bases lay between the germline ends. The CDR3 consists of 16 residues. DNA for the CDR3: TGTGCCAGCAGCGCTGGACTACGGGACGGCACAGATACGCAGTATTTT. This translates into CASSAGLRDGTDTQYF.

Judged by abundance, this clonotype is large. The V gene is TRBV3-1, the J gene TRBJ2-4, with 12 bases aligning to TRBD2. The CDR3 has 16 amino acids. CDR1 is LGHDT, CDR2 YNNKEL, per germline (reference sequence). J was trimmed by 8 bases and V by 3 bases; bases with no gene match: 8. CDR3 sequence: CASSQGLAGGQDIQYF. The CDR3 DNA is TGTGCCAGCAGCCAGGGACTAGCGGGCGGCCAAGACATTCAGTACTTC.

The V gene is TRBV5-7, the J gene TRBJ2-3; TRBD2 agrees at 9 bases. TRBV5-7 is recorded as an ORF, its role being uncertain. J gave up 1 base and V 7 bases, and 4 bases lay outside the gene matches. The CDR3 has 14 amino acids. The CDR3 region has the DNA TGTGCCAGCCGGAGCGGGGGGCGCACAGATACGCAGTATTTT. Encoded protein: CASRSGGRTDTQYF.

By proportion, this clonotype is medium-sized. This rearrangement joins TRBV5-1 to TRBJ2-4, with a possible D match to TRBD1 (6 bases). Between the trimmed V and J ends, which lost 0 bases and 1 base, there was a span of 8 bases. CDR3 length: 15 amino acids. CDR1 SGHRS and CDR2 YFSETQ come from the germline V gene. The DNA of the CDR3 is TGCGCCAGCAGCTTGGAGCAGGGGGCCAAAAACATTCAGTACTTC. Translation: CASSLEQGAKNIQYF.

This clonotype is medium-sized (0.01 to 0.1%) by share. The chain combines TRBV5-1 with TRBJ2-3; D is undetermined. The germline V gene encodes CDR1 SGHRS and CDR2 YFSETQ. Trimming left V 0 bases short and J 0 bases short, with 8 bases between. The CDR3 spans 15 residues. The CDR3 DNA is TGCGCCAGCAGCTTGGTCAGTTCTAGCACAGATACGCAGTATTTT. This codes for CASSLVSSSTDTQYF.

This clonotype was seen ten or more times. V is TRBV19 and J is TRBJ2-2, with 7 bases that match TRBD2. The germline V gene has CDR1 LNHDA and CDR2 SQIVND (reference sequence). There are 16 residues in the CDR3. V lost 7 bases to trimming and J lost 0 bases; unmatched junction nucleotides: 8. This CDR3 reads CASTPRGVTNTGELFF. The DNA of the CDR3 is TGTGCCAGTACGCCACGGGGGGTAACGAACACCGGGGAGCTGTTTTTT.

This clonotype was seen only a few times. This chain uses TRBV15 with TRBJ1-5; the D is unclear. Germline lookup yields CDR1 LNHNV and CDR2 YYDKDF (reference sequence). The germline V and J ends were trimmed by 1 base and 7 bases, with 11 bases remaining between them. This CDR3 contains 14 residues. The CDR3 region is CATSRVGNIQPQHF. In nucleotides, the CDR3 is TGTGCCACCAGCAGAGTTGGCAATATACAGCCCCAGCATTTT.

By share, this clonotype ranks as medium-sized. The chain couples TRBV3-1 to TRBJ1-2, with 10 bases that match TRBD1. Trimming took 4 bases from V and 7 from J; bases not matched to a gene: 12. The CDR3 runs to 16 residues. Germline V CDR1 and CDR2: LGHDT, YNNKEL (reference sequence). The CDR3 is CASSPRVWDRGSGYTF. In DNA, the CDR3 is TGTGCCAGCAGCCCGCGTGTTTGGGACAGGGGCTCTGGCTACACCTTC.

In this sample, this clonotype is medium-sized. V and J are TRBV24-1 and TRBJ2-5; D is undetermined. The CDR3 spans 14 residues. CDR1 is KGHDR, CDR2 SFDVKD, per germline. Trimming took off 4 bases at V and 2 bases at J, with 10 bases between the two ends. The CDR3 spells CATSEHYMQETQYF. The CDR3 nucleotides are TGTGCCACCAGTGAACATTACATGCAAGAGACCCAGTACTTC.

This clonotype has at least ten counts. Possible read error: a much larger clone is one base away. The chain joins TRBV5-5 to TRBJ2-3, with D hard to call. Germline V lookup: CDR1 SGHKS, CDR2 YYEKEE (reference sequence). Trimming shortened V by 6 bases and J by 2 bases, and 19 bases separated the two germline ends. The CDR3 extends over 16 amino acids. The CDR3 region is CASTHGGRAITDTQYF. Here the CDR3 DNA reads TGTGCCAGCACCCACGGTGGACGGGCCATCACAGATACGCAGTATTTT.

Within the sample, this clonotype is medium-sized (0.01 to 0.1%). The chain is built from TRBV11-1 and TRBJ2-3, with 7 bases identical to TRBD1. CDR3 size: 14 residues. The ends lost 4 bases at V and 6 bases at J; junction bases unmatched: 7. Germline CDR1 is SGHAT and CDR2 is FQDESV (reference sequence). In DNA form, the CDR3 reads TGTGCCAGCAGCTCGGACAGGTTCGAGGATACGCAGTATTTT. It specifies CASSSDRFEDTQYF.

This clonotype was found many times. The chain couples TRBV20-1 to TRBJ1-5; 7 bases line up with TRBD1. The V gene's germline CDR1 is DFQATT and CDR2 SNEGSKA (reference sequence). Trimming took 0 bases from V and 7 from J; bases not matched to a gene: 12. The CDR3 loop spans 16 amino acids. The CDR3 sequence is CSARDQGSLGGQPQHF. The CDR3 region has the DNA TGCAGTGCTAGAGATCAGGGCAGCCTAGGGGGCCAGCCCCAGCATTTT.

This clonotype is labeled medium-sized. The DNA for the CDR3 is TGTGCCAGCAGTGAGGGACTAGCGGGACCTGCGGGGACCGGGGAGCTGTTTTTT. Amino acids: CASSEGLAGPAGTGELFF. The chain carries TRBV2 and TRBJ2-2, with 13 positions matching TRBD2. The CDR3 runs to 18 residues. V lost 3 bases and J lost 5; bases outside the gene matches: 9. The germline gives CDR1 SNHLY, CDR2 FYNNEI. The whole variable domain, remainder taken from reference TRBV2 and TRBJ2-2, is EPEVTQTPSHQVTQMGQEVILRCVPISNHLYFYWYRQILGQKVEFLVSFYNNEISEKSEIFDDQFSVERPDGSNFTLKIRSTKLEDSAMYFCASSEGLAGPAGTGELFFGEGSRLTVL.

V gene TRBV12-3 or TRBV12-4 combines with J gene TRBJ1-5; 8 bases match TRBD1. The CDR3 totals 16 residues. V was pared by 5 bases and J by 4 bases, with 10 bases of the junction left unmatched. The CDR3 sequence: CASSRGTGAKNQPQHF. CDR3 DNA: TGTGCCAGCAGTAGAGGGACAGGAGCAAAGAATCAGCCCCAGCATTTT.